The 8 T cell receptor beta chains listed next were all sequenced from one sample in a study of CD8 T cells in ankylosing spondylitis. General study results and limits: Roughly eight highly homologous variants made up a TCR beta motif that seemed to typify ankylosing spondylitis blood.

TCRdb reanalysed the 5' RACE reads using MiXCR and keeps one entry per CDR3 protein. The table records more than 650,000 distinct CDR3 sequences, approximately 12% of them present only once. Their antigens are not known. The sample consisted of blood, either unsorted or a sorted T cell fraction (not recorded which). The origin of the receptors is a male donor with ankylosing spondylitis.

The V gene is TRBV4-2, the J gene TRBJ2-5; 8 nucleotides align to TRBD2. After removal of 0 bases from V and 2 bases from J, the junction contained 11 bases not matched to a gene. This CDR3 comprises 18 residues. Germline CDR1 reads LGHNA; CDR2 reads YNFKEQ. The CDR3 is CASSQEGPGGDRQETQYF. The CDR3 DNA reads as TGTGCCAGCAGCCAAGAAGGCCCGGGGGGGGACCGGCAAGAGACCCAGTACTTC.

The CDR3 loop reads CASSTPVSGGEYNEQFF. DNA for the CDR3: TGTGCCAGCAGCACCCCCGTCTCCGGGGGGGAGTACAATGAGCAGTTCTTC. The chain links TRBV7-2 to TRBJ2-1; 8 bases are shared with TRBD2. Germline V gene data show CDR1 as SGHTA and CDR2 as FQGNSA. This CDR3 is 17 amino acids long. With 5 bases clipped from V and 4 bases from J, the junction kept 13 bases outside the gene matches.

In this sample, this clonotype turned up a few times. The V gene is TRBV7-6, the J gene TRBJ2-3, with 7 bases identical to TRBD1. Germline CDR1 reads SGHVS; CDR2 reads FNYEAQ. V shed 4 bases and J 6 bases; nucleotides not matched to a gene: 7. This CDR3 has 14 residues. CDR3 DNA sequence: TGTGCCAGCAGCTACCGGACAGGACGGGATACGCAGTATTTT. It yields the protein CASSYRTGRDTQYF.

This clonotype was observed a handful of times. The CDR3 sequence is CSARDPGTGFNEQYF. The CDR3 coding sequence is TGCAGTGCTAGAGACCCCGGGACAGGGTTCAACGAGCAGTACTTC. The J gene is TRBJ2-7, the V gene TRBV20-1; 9 bases are shared with TRBD1. The CDR3 has 15 amino acids. The V gene's germline CDR1 is DFQATT and CDR2 SNEGSKA (reference sequence). J was trimmed by 5 bases and V by 0 bases; bases with no gene match: 8.

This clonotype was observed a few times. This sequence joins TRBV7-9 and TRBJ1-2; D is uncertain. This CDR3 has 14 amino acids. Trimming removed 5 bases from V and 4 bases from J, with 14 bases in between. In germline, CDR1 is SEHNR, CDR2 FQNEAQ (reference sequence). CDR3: CASSPSGVTYGYTF. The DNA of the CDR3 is TGTGCCAGCAGCCCATCCGGGGTTACCTATGGCTACACCTTC.

The CDR3 DNA sequence: TGTGCCAGCAGTTACGAGGTTCTCGGAAAACTGTTTTTT. Its protein product is CASSYEVLGKLFF. This chain links TRBV6-5 with TRBJ1-4; D ambiguous. The CDR3 contains 13 residues. Looked up from germline, CDR1 is MNHEY and CDR2 is SVGAGI. The V end lost 2 bases, the J end lost 10 bases, and 11 bases lay between the germline ends.

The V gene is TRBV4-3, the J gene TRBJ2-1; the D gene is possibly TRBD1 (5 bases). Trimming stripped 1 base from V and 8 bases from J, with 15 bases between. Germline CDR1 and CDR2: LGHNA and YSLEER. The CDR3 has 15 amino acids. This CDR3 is CASSQGTPKIYEQFF. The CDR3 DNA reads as TGCGCCAGCAGCCAAGGGACACCAAAAATATATGAGCAGTTCTTC.

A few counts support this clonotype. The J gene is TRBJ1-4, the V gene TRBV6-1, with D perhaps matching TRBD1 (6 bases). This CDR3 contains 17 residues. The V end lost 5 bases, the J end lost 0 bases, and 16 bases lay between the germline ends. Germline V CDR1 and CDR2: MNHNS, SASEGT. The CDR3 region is CASSPTGFTSTNEKLFF. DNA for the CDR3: TGTGCCAGCAGTCCTACAGGGTTTACATCAACTAATGAAAAACTGTTTTTT.